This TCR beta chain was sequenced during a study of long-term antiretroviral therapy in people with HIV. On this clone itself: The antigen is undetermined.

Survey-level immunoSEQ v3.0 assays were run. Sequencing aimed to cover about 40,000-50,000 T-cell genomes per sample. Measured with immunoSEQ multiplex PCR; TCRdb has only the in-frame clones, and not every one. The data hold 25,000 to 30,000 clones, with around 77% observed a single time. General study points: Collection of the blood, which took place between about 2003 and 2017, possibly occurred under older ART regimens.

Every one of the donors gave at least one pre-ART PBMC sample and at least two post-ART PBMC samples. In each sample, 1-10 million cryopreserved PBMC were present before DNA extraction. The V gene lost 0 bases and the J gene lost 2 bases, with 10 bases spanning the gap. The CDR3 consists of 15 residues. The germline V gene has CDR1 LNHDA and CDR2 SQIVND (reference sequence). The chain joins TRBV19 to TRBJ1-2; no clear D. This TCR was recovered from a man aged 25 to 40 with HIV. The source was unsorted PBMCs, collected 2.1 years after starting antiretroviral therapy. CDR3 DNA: TGTGCCAGTAGTATAGAATCTGGGCCCAACTATGGCTACACCTTC. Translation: CASSIESGPNYGYTF.